These T cell receptor beta chains were read from a single sample in a study of STAT5B mutations in CD4+ large granular lymphocyte leukemia. TCRdb keeps only in-frame clones here, not all; method: immunoSEQ multiplex PCR. Here the sample spans under 40,000 clones, under 80% being singletons. Sequenced material: CD4+ T cells from blood buffy coats. All receptors derive from a human donor in good health. CDR3s include the opening cysteine and the closing phenylalanine or tryptophan. A D gene is named only where the DNA matches it firmly. Size is omitted from some rows. Given values are once, few, many or a class for expanded clones.

v_call: TRBV30; j_call: TRBJ2-7; clone_size: .; d_call: TRBD2; cdr3_nt: TGTGCCTGGAGGGGGCGGGAGGCAAGCTACGAGCAGTACTTC; cdr3_aa: CAWRGREASYEQYF
v_call: TRBV27; j_call: TRBJ2-1; clone_size: .; d_call: .; cdr3_nt: TGTGCCAGCAGTTCGGGTTTTCGCTCAAATGAGCAGTTCTTC; cdr3_aa: CASSSGFRSNEQFF
v_call: TRBV9; j_call: TRBJ2-3; clone_size: .; d_call: .; cdr3_nt: TGTGCCAGCAGCCAGCCCCCAGATACGCAGTATTTT; cdr3_aa: CASSQPPDTQYF
v_call: TRBV14; j_call: TRBJ1-1; clone_size: once; d_call: .; cdr3_nt: TGTGCCAGCAGCCAGCAAGGGGGGAACACTGAAGCTTTCTTT; cdr3_aa: CASSQQGGNTEAFF
v_call: TRBV25-1; j_call: TRBJ2-7; clone_size: .; d_call: .; cdr3_nt: TGTGCCAGCAGTAGACAGGGGACTATCTACGAGCAGTACTTC; cdr3_aa: CASSRQGTIYEQYF
v_call: TRBV18; j_call: TRBJ1-3; clone_size: .; d_call: .; cdr3_nt: TGTGCCAGCTCACCCTCGCCTGTCTCTGGAAACACCATATATTTT; cdr3_aa: CASSPSPVSGNTIYF
v_call: TRBV9; j_call: TRBJ2-5; clone_size: .; d_call: .; cdr3_nt: TGTGCCAGCAGCCCCCTTGTAGCTAGCAAAGAGACCCAGTACTTC; cdr3_aa: CASSPLVASKETQYF
v_call: TRBV7-8; j_call: TRBJ2-7; clone_size: .; d_call: .; cdr3_nt: TGTGCCAGCAGCTTAGGAGCCTACGAGCAGTACTTC; cdr3_aa: CASSLGAYEQYF
v_call: TRBV6-1; j_call: TRBJ1-1; clone_size: few; d_call: .; cdr3_nt: TGTGCCAGCAGTGAGCCCTGGGGGAACACTGAAGCTTTCTTT; cdr3_aa: CASSEPWGNTEAFF
v_call: TRBV7-8; j_call: TRBJ2-5; clone_size: .; d_call: .; cdr3_nt: TGTGCCAGCAAATCCCTCGGCCAAGAGACCCAGTACTTC; cdr3_aa: CASKSLGQETQYF
v_call: TRBV7-8; j_call: TRBJ1-2; clone_size: .; d_call: .; cdr3_nt: TGTGCCAGCAGCTTAACCCATGGCGACTATGGCTACACCTTC; cdr3_aa: CASSLTHGDYGYTF
v_call: TRBV6-5; j_call: TRBJ2-2; clone_size: .; d_call: .; cdr3_nt: TGTGCCAGCAGTTACTCAAGCCAGGGGAACACCGGGGAGCTGTTTTTT; cdr3_aa: CASSYSSQGNTGELFF
v_call: TRBV4-2; j_call: TRBJ2-7; clone_size: .; d_call: .; cdr3_nt: TGTGCCAGCAGCCAAGATGGGGCAGGGGTCTACGAGCAGTACTTC; cdr3_aa: CASSQDGAGVYEQYF
v_call: TRBV6-6; j_call: TRBJ1-1; clone_size: few; d_call: TRBD1; cdr3_nt: TGTGCCAGCAGGCCGATGGGACAGGGACCGTTCACTGAAGCTTTCTTT; cdr3_aa: CASRPMGQGPFTEAFF
v_call: TRBV18; j_call: TRBJ1-6; clone_size: few; d_call: .; cdr3_nt: TGTGCCAGCTCGACGGCCAACGGTTCACCCCTCCACTTT; cdr3_aa: CASSTANGSPLHF
v_call: TRBV9; j_call: TRBJ2-3; clone_size: .; d_call: .; cdr3_nt: TGTGCCAGCAGTACCCAGGCGTCTAGCACAGATACGCAGTATTTT; cdr3_aa: CASSTQASSTDTQYF
v_call: TRBV19; j_call: TRBJ1-5; clone_size: .; d_call: .; cdr3_nt: TGTGCCAGTAGTAGGGGGCAGCTTTCTAATCAGCCCCAGCATTTT; cdr3_aa: CASSRGQLSNQPQHF
v_call: TRBV11-2; j_call: TRBJ2-1; clone_size: once; d_call: .; cdr3_nt: TGTGCCAGCAGCTTAGAAGGGATTGTCGGTGAGCAGTTCTTC; cdr3_aa: CASSLEGIVGEQFF
v_call: TRBV4-2; j_call: TRBJ1-3; clone_size: .; d_call: TRBD1; cdr3_nt: TGTGCCAGCAGCCATGGTTTAAAAGCTGACAGGGGGAAGGGAAACACCATATATTTT; cdr3_aa: CASSHGLKADRGKGNTIYF
v_call: TRBV6-5; j_call: TRBJ2-1; clone_size: once; d_call: TRBD1; cdr3_nt: TGTGCCAGCAGTGGCTGGACAGGGGGCAATGAGCAGTTCTTC; cdr3_aa: CASSGWTGGNEQFF
v_call: TRBV6-5; j_call: TRBJ1-3; clone_size: .; d_call: .; cdr3_nt: TGTGCCAGCAGTTATGGGAACTCTGGAAACACCATATATTTT; cdr3_aa: CASSYGNSGNTIYF
v_call: TRBV5-1; j_call: TRBJ2-5; clone_size: .; d_call: TRBD1; cdr3_nt: TGCGCCAGCCGAGGGCGGACAGGGTCTCAAGAGACCCAGTACTTC; cdr3_aa: CASRGRTGSQETQYF
v_call: TRBV2; j_call: TRBJ2-7; clone_size: .; d_call: TRBD1; cdr3_nt: TGTGCCAGCAGTGTCCCGACAGGGGGCTCCTACGAGCAGTACTTC; cdr3_aa: CASSVPTGGSYEQYF
v_call: TRBV9; j_call: TRBJ1-4; clone_size: .; d_call: .; cdr3_nt: TGTGCCAGCAGCGCCCTTTTGGGGGCTAATGAAAAACTGTTTTTT; cdr3_aa: CASSALLGANEKLFF
v_call: TRBV29-1; j_call: TRBJ1-1; clone_size: medium-sized; d_call: .; cdr3_nt: TGCAGCGGTCGGGGGGGCACTGAAGCTTTCTTT; cdr3_aa: CSGRGGTEAFF
v_call: TRBV4-2; j_call: TRBJ2-1; clone_size: .; d_call: .; cdr3_nt: TGTGCCAGCAGCCAAGAAAGGGGCACGACACACAATGAGCAGTTCTTC; cdr3_aa: CASSQERGTTHNEQFF
v_call: TRBV5-1; j_call: TRBJ2-3; clone_size: .; d_call: TRBD1; cdr3_nt: TGCGCCAGCAGGTTTGGGATGGGACAGACCACAGATACGCAGTATTTT; cdr3_aa: CASRFGMGQTTDTQYF
v_call: TRBV27; j_call: TRBJ1-3; clone_size: once; d_call: TRBD1; cdr3_nt: TGTGCCAGCAGTTTGGGACAGGTGGGAAACACCATATATTTT; cdr3_aa: CASSLGQVGNTIYF
v_call: TRBV10-3; j_call: TRBJ2-5; clone_size: .; d_call: .; cdr3_nt: TGTGCCATCAGTGAACGGGGAATCCCTTGGCAAGAGACCCAGTACTTC; cdr3_aa: CAISERGIPWQETQYF
v_call: TRBV5-6; j_call: TRBJ1-4; clone_size: .; d_call: .; cdr3_nt: TGTGCCAGCAGCTTGGAGGGGGTGGAGGAAAAACTGTTTTTT; cdr3_aa: CASSLEGVEEKLFF
v_call: TRBV19; j_call: TRBJ2-5; clone_size: .; d_call: TRBD1; cdr3_nt: TGTGCCAGTAGCCGTGGACAGGGGAAAGAGACCCAGTACTTC; cdr3_aa: CASSRGQGKETQYF
v_call: TRBV9; j_call: TRBJ2-7; clone_size: .; d_call: TRBD2; cdr3_nt: TGTGCCAGCAGCGTAAGGGCCACTAGCGGAGCCTACGAGCAGTACTTC; cdr3_aa: CASSVRATSGAYEQYF
v_call: TRBV7-8; j_call: TRBJ2-7; clone_size: .; d_call: TRBD2; cdr3_nt: TGTGCCAGCAGCTTAGGGACTAGCTCCTACGAGCAGTACTTC; cdr3_aa: CASSLGTSSYEQYF
v_call: TRBV29-1; j_call: TRBJ1-2; clone_size: .; d_call: TRBD1; cdr3_nt: TGCAGCGTGGCTGGTGGGCAGGGGGCTAACTATGGCTACACCTTC; cdr3_aa: CSVAGGQGANYGYTF
v_call: TRBV5-6; j_call: TRBJ2-1; clone_size: .; d_call: .; cdr3_nt: TGTGCCAGCAGCTTGGATACTCGCTCCTACAATGAGCAGTTCTTC; cdr3_aa: CASSLDTRSYNEQFF
v_call: TRBV7-9; j_call: TRBJ2-3; clone_size: .; d_call: TRBD2; cdr3_nt: TGTGCCAGCAGCCCCCGCGGGCGGGGGGCTAGCACAGATACGCAGTATTTT; cdr3_aa: CASSPRGRGASTDTQYF
v_call: TRBV28; j_call: TRBJ2-7; clone_size: .; d_call: .; cdr3_nt: TGTGCCAGCAGTTTCCCGTTCCTTGGGAATTCCTACGAGCAGTACTTC; cdr3_aa: CASSFPFLGNSYEQYF
v_call: TRBV5-1; j_call: TRBJ2-7; clone_size: .; d_call: TRBD2; cdr3_nt: TGCGCCAGCAGCTTGACAGCGGGAGTGGGGGAGCAGTACTTC; cdr3_aa: CASSLTAGVGEQYF
v_call: TRBV30; j_call: TRBJ2-2; clone_size: once; d_call: .; cdr3_nt: TGTGCCTGGAGTGTAGGAGGCTTAGGGGAGCTGTTTTTT; cdr3_aa: CAWSVGGLGELFF
v_call: TRBV28; j_call: TRBJ2-4; clone_size: .; d_call: .; cdr3_nt: TGTGCCAGCAGTTTACAGGGGAAAGCCAAAAACATTCAGTACTTC; cdr3_aa: CASSLQGKAKNIQYF
v_call: TRBV7-9; j_call: TRBJ1-3; clone_size: .; d_call: TRBD1; cdr3_nt: TGTGCCAGCAGTAGAGGGGGCACCTCTGGAAACACCATATATTTT; cdr3_aa: CASSRGGTSGNTIYF
v_call: TRBV5-1; j_call: TRBJ2-7; clone_size: .; d_call: .; cdr3_nt: TGCGCCAGCAGCCCCGGGCACGAGCAGTACTTC; cdr3_aa: CASSPGHEQYF
v_call: TRBV19; j_call: TRBJ1-4; clone_size: once; d_call: .; cdr3_nt: TGTGCCAGTAGCCAAGCCGGGGCACTATCAGGTGAAAAACTGTTTTTT; cdr3_aa: CASSQAGALSGEKLFF
v_call: TRBV11-2; j_call: TRBJ1-5; clone_size: .; d_call: TRBD1; cdr3_nt: TGTGCCAGCAGCTTAGGACAGGGGCCTAGCAATCAGCCCCAGCATTTT; cdr3_aa: CASSLGQGPSNQPQHF
v_call: TRBV19; j_call: TRBJ1-6; clone_size: .; d_call: .; cdr3_nt: TGTGCCAGTAGGTCCGGGACTACGGGTTCACCCCTCCACTTT; cdr3_aa: CASRSGTTGSPLHF
v_call: TRBV18; j_call: TRBJ2-2; clone_size: .; d_call: TRBD2; cdr3_nt: TGTGCCAGCTCACCAAAATCTAGCGGGAGAGCCGGGGAGCTGTTTTTT; cdr3_aa: CASSPKSSGRAGELFF
v_call: TRBV28; j_call: TRBJ1-3; clone_size: .; d_call: .; cdr3_nt: TGTGCCAGCAGTTTATGGCAGGGAGGGTTGGACACCATATATTTT; cdr3_aa: CASSLWQGGLDTIYF